Presented here are 27 T cell receptor beta chains from one specimen sequenced in a study of cytomegalovirus exposure and HLA in healthy donors. In the PCR, 60 Vbeta and 13 Jbeta primers were used. Clones were read by immunoSEQ multiplex PCR, and TCRdb kept only the in-frame ones, dropping some. The table records 50,000 to 70,000 clones, around 73% of them present only once. The sequencing sample was made of PBMCs. The receptor source for this set is a girl aged 5 to 17 in good health and CMV-seropositive.

This clone is medium-sized in the sample. The chain joins TRBV28 to TRBJ1-3; no definite D call. Trimming removed 7 bases at V and 3 bases at J, with 10 bases between. This CDR3 has 13 amino acids. Germline V gives CDR1 MDHEN, CDR2 SYDVKM. CDR3 loop: CASMTGFGNTIYF. The CDR3 DNA follows: TGTGCCAGCATGACGGGTTTTGGAAACACCATATATTTT.

The CDR3 DNA is TGTGCCAGCAGCGTAGAGGGGAGGGGGGACACCGGGGAGCTGTTTTTT. This translates into CASSVEGRGDTGELFF. J is TRBJ2-2 and V is TRBV9, with D possibly matching TRBD2 (7 bases). V was shortened by 0 bases and J by 3 bases, with 12 bases between the two germline ends. CDR1 and CDR2 (germline): SGDLS, YYNGEE. The CDR3 sequence is 16 residues long.

The chain carries TRBV6-5 and TRBJ2-3; tentatively, D is TRBD2 (6 bases). CDR1 is MNHEY, CDR2 SVGAGI, per germline. V lost 0 bases, J lost 12 bases, and 13 bases lay in between. This CDR3 contains 13 residues. CDR3 residues: CASSYSPGLIQYF. The CDR3 nucleotides are TGTGCCAGCAGTTACTCCCCGGGACTCATTCAGTATTTT.

The chain uses TRBV28 and TRBJ2-1; the match to TRBD1 covers 9 bases. V lost 5 bases to trimming and J lost 3 bases; unmatched junction nucleotides: 11. The germline gives CDR1 MDHEN, CDR2 SYDVKM. CDR3 length: 17 residues. CDR3 coding DNA: TGTGCCAGCAGTCCATCATGGGGGACAGGGAACTACAATGAGCAGTTCTTC. Its protein is CASSPSWGTGNYNEQFF.

V usage is TRBV6-1 and J usage is TRBJ1-1, with 11 bases identical to TRBD1. V shed 7 bases, J shed 1 base, and the junction held 5 bases outside the gene matches. CDR1 is MNHNS, CDR2 SASEGT, per germline. The CDR3 runs to 15 residues. The CDR3 region is CASIKGTGGNTEAFF. The CDR3 region has the DNA TGTGCCAGCATCAAAGGGACAGGGGGGAACACTGAAGCTTTCTTT.

This chain uses TRBV19 with TRBJ1-2; possible D gene TRBD1, 6 bases. Trimming removed 3 bases at V and 2 bases at J, with 10 bases between. This CDR3 contains 14 residues. Germline assignment: CDR1 LNHDA and CDR2 SQIVND (reference sequence). The CDR3: CASSMITGNYGYTF. DNA of the CDR3: TGTGCCAGTAGTATGATAACAGGGAACTATGGCTACACCTTC.

This chain connects TRBV6-5 to TRBJ1-2, with D possibly matching TRBD1 (6 bases). CDR1 and CDR2 from the germline V gene are MNHEY and SVGAGI. The CDR3 loop spans 11 amino acids. The V gene lost 7 bases and the J gene lost 8 bases, with 11 bases spanning the gap. The CDR3 is CASTTGQGYTF. Here the CDR3 DNA reads TGTGCCAGCACCACAGGGCAGGGCTACACCTTC.

The chain links TRBV4-3 to TRBJ2-7; D unclear. The length of the CDR3 is 13 residues. With 0 bases removed from V and 6 bases from J, the gap between germline ends came to 9 bases. Germline V CDR1 and CDR2: LGHNA, YSLEER. The CDR3 DNA follows: TGCGCCAGCAGCCAAGATCACTACGGCGAGCAGTACTTC. Encoded protein: CASSQDHYGEQYF.

This chain links TRBV28 with TRBJ2-3; D ambiguous. The length of the CDR3 is 12 residues. Germline V gives CDR1 MDHEN, CDR2 SYDVKM. Trimming removed 6 bases from V and 2 bases from J, with 6 bases in between. The CDR3 sequence: CASRGPTDTQYF. The CDR3 DNA reads as TGTGCCAGCAGGGGCCCCACAGATACGCAGTATTTT.

The rearrangement links TRBV7-9 to TRBJ1-6, with TRBD1 as a possible D gene (5 bases). CDR3 length equals 14 residues. In germline, CDR1 is SEHNR, CDR2 FQNEAQ (reference sequence). V dropped 10 bases and J dropped 7 bases, with 17 bases sitting between them. DNA of the CDR3: TGTGCCACAACGGGGGGGGGAACGAATTCACCCCTCCACTTT. It encodes CATTGGGTNSPLHF.

The rearrangement links TRBV28 to TRBJ2-7; TRBD1 is a possible D gene (5 bases). Germline loops: CDR1 MDHEN, CDR2 SYDVKM. Trimming left V 3 bases short and J 6 bases short, with 18 bases between. CDR3 length: 15 amino acids. Here the CDR3 reads CASSLRRVTTGEQYF. The CDR3 bases are TGTGCCAGCAGTTTGCGCAGGGTGACGACTGGCGAGCAGTACTTC.

V is TRBV11-2 and J is TRBJ2-3; 9 bases are shared with TRBD1. Germline lookup yields CDR1 SGHAT and CDR2 FQNNGV. J lost 2 bases, V lost 5 bases, and 8 bases had no gene match. This CDR3 region has 16 residues. CDR3 in DNA: TGTGCCAGCAGCCACTGGACAGGGGCCGTCACAGATACGCAGTATTTT. It translates to CASSHWTGAVTDTQYF. Looking up the rest from reference TRBV11-2 and TRBJ2-3 gives the full variable domain: EAGVAQSPRYKIIEKRQSVAFWCNPISGHATLYWYQQILGQGPKLLIQFQNNGVVDDSQLPKDRFSAERLKGVDSTLKIQPAKLEDSAVYLCASSHWTGAVTDTQYFGPGTRLTVL.

This chain connects TRBV25-1 to TRBJ2-1; 12 nucleotides agree with TRBD2. Germline assignment: CDR1 MGHDK and CDR2 SYGVNS. The length of the CDR3 is 15 residues. Germline trimming cut 4 bases from V and 4 bases from J; bases unmatched to any gene: 2. The CDR3 region is CASSGLAGVYNEQFF. The CDR3 region has the DNA TGTGCCAGCAGTGGACTAGCGGGAGTGTACAATGAGCAGTTCTTC.

J is TRBJ2-1 and V is TRBV7-9; D not resolved. This CDR3 has 11 residues. The germline V and J ends were trimmed by 5 bases and 5 bases, with 4 bases remaining between them. Germline V lookup: CDR1 SEHNR, CDR2 FQNEAQ (reference sequence). CDR3 sequence (DNA): TGTGCCAGCAGCCGTGACAATGAGCAGTTCTTC. Its translation is CASSRDNEQFF.

This chain joins TRBV2 and TRBJ1-4; no firm D call. Trimming removed 4 bases at V and 7 bases at J, with 10 bases between. CDR1 is SNHLY, CDR2 FYNNEI, per germline. This CDR3 spans 13 amino acids. This CDR3 reads CASSGVGGEKLFF. CDR3 bases: TGTGCCAGCAGTGGGGTCGGCGGTGAAAAACTGTTTTTT.

There are a few counts of this clone. The chain joins TRBV6-4 to TRBJ2-1; 7 bases map to TRBD2. Germline assignment: CDR1 MRHNA and CDR2 SNTAGT. Trimming took 3 bases from V and 7 from J; bases not matched to a gene: 9. The CDR3 has 15 residues. The chain's CDR3 is CASSEERDGSNEQFF. The CDR3, as DNA: TGTGCCAGCAGTGAAGAGCGGGATGGTTCGAATGAGCAGTTCTTC.

V and J are TRBV30 and TRBJ2-3; D ambiguous. Germline values: CDR1 GTSNPN, CDR2 SVGIG (reference sequence). The CDR3 length is 13 residues. The germline V and J ends were trimmed by 2 bases and 4 bases, with 10 bases remaining between them. The CDR3 is CAWSPRFPDTQYF. CDR3 DNA: TGTGCCTGGAGTCCCAGATTTCCAGATACGCAGTATTTT.

The chain carries TRBV6-1 and TRBJ1-1; D possibly corresponds to TRBD1 (5 bases). The CDR3 length is 14 residues. V gave up 7 bases and J gave up 0 bases, with 12 bases separating them. Germline CDR1 MNHNS, CDR2 SASEGT. The DNA of the CDR3 is TGTGCCAGCATTCGACAGCCCATGAACACTGAAGCTTTCTTT. It specifies CASIRQPMNTEAFF.

This clone was recorded a few times. The chain joins TRBV11-2 to TRBJ2-7; 9 nucleotides agree with TRBD1. The germline CDR1 and CDR2 sequences are SGHAT and FQNNGV. V shed 4 bases, J shed 2 bases, and the junction held 9 bases outside the gene matches. This CDR3 region has 16 residues. The CDR3 DNA follows: TGTGCCAGCAGCTCGATTCGTAGGACAGGGGCCTACGAGCAGTACTTC. This sequence encodes CASSSIRRTGAYEQYF.

The chain links TRBV6-5 to TRBJ2-7, with TRBD1 matching 7 bases. The germline CDR1 and CDR2 sequences are MNHEY and SVGAGI. V gave up 6 bases and J gave up 1 base; unmatched junction bases: 9. The CDR3 runs to 15 residues. The CDR3 protein is CASSTRRQGSYEQYF. CDR3 nucleotides: TGTGCCAGCAGCACGAGGAGACAGGGTTCCTACGAGCAGTACTTC.

The DNA for the CDR3 is TGCGCCAGCAGCTACACCGGGACAGGGACCTACGAGCAGTACTTC. It codes for CASSYTGTGTYEQYF. The chain has TRBV4-1 and TRBJ2-7; 9 bases align to TRBD1. Germline loops: CDR1 MGHRA, CDR2 YSYEKL. V dropped 5 bases and J dropped 2; count of bases not matched to a gene: 7. This CDR3 is 15 amino acids long.

The V gene is TRBV6-5, the J gene TRBJ2-7, with 9 nucleotides matching TRBD1. With 2 bases clipped from V and 0 bases from J, the junction kept 2 bases outside the gene matches. CDR1 is MNHEY, CDR2 SVGAGI, per germline. The CDR3 contains 15 residues. CDR3 nucleotide sequence: TGTGCCAGCAGTTACACAGGGGGCATCTCCTACGAGCAGTACTTC. Its protein product is CASSYTGGISYEQYF.

The chain uses TRBV4-1 and TRBJ2-7, with D unclear. V lost 1 base and J 2 bases, leaving 12 bases between the germline ends. This CDR3 comprises 15 residues. Germline loops: CDR1 MGHRA, CDR2 YSYEKL. The CDR3 is CASSQVTTLAYEQYF. Here the CDR3 DNA reads TGCGCCAGCAGCCAAGTAACAACTCTAGCCTACGAGCAGTACTTC.

The genes are TRBV4-1 and TRBJ2-7; 8 bases match TRBD2. V lost 0 bases and J lost 6; bases outside the gene matches: 10. The CDR3 has 16 amino acids. The V gene's germline CDR1 is MGHRA and CDR2 YSYEKL. DNA of the CDR3: TGCGCCAGCAGCCAAGAGACGGCGGGAGGATCGTTCGAGCAGTACTTC. Residues: CASSQETAGGSFEQYF.

The chain links TRBV28 to TRBJ2-7, with D tentatively TRBD1 (5 bases). Germline V gene sequence: CDR1 MDHEN, CDR2 SYDVKM. Trimming left V 1 base short and J 4 bases short, with 11 bases between. This CDR3 has 14 amino acids. The CDR3 nucleotides are TGTGCCAGCAGTTTATCCCCAGGGCCTTACGAGCAGTACTTC. Translation: CASSLSPGPYEQYF.

The chain recombines TRBV6-1 with TRBJ2-1; 8 nucleotides align to TRBD1. The CDR3 spans 13 residues. The germline V gene encodes CDR1 MNHNS and CDR2 SASEGT. V lost 5 bases and J lost 6; bases outside the gene matches: 3. The chain's CDR3 is CASSMGQANEQFF. DNA for the CDR3: TGTGCCAGCAGTATGGGACAGGCCAATGAGCAGTTCTTC.

The genes are TRBV5-1 and TRBJ1-2; D is perhaps TRBD1 (6 bases). CDR3 size: 14 residues. CDR1 and CDR2 (germline): SGHRS, YFSETQ. With 2 bases removed from V and 4 bases from J, the gap between germline ends came to 12 bases. The CDR3 DNA sequence: TGCGCCAGCAGCTTCCTACAGGGTGCCTATGGCTACACCTTC. Translating it yields CASSFLQGAYGYTF.